These 24 T cell receptor beta chains came from one sample sequenced in a study of OX40 agonist ivuxolimab in advanced cancers. The protocol was immunoSEQ multiplex PCR, while the TCRdb copy is restricted to in-frame clones and leaves out a portion. The table lists tens of thousands of clones, 70% to 90% of them singletons. The source material was CD4+ or CD8+ T cells sorted from blood, sampled in a trial of the OX40 agonist ivuxolimab. These receptors were taken from an adult with an advanced solid tumor such as melanoma, head and neck, liver or kidney cancer.

The gene calls are TRBV30 and TRBJ1-1; TRBD1 aligns across 7 bases. The CDR3 consists of 12 residues. CDR1 is GTSNPN and CDR2 is SVGIG in the germline V gene (reference sequence). The junction had 3 bases not matched to a gene; V was cut back by 4 bases and J by 4 bases. For the CDR3, the DNA is TGTGCCTGGACCCCAGGGGGCACTGAAGCTTTCTTT. This gives the protein CAWTPGGTEAFF.

CDR3 coding DNA: TGCGCCAGCAGCTCGGACAGGGGGACAGATACGCAGTATTTT. Its protein product is CASSSDRGTDTQYF. The chain employs TRBV5-1 and TRBJ2-3; 10 bases are a match to TRBD1. Unmatched junction bases numbered 1, after V lost 3 bases and J lost 3 bases. Germline CDR1 reads SGHRS; CDR2 reads YFSETQ. CDR3 length: 14 amino acids.

The chain carries TRBV27 and TRBJ1-5; D remains unclear. This CDR3 region has 16 residues. Germline V gene lookup returns CDR1 MNHEY and CDR2 SMNVEV (reference sequence). Trimming pared 9 bases from V and 0 bases from J, leaving 18 bases between. Here the CDR3 reads CARYRGGLISNQPQHF. The CDR3 DNA reads TGTGCCAGATACCGGGGAGGTTTAATTAGCAATCAGCCCCAGCATTTT.

J is TRBJ1-1 and V is TRBV18; no clear D. The ends were cut back, 2 bases at V and 6 bases at J, with 10 bases in the middle. The V gene's germline CDR1 is KGHSH and CDR2 LQKENI. The CDR3 length is 13 residues. The chain's CDR3 is CASSPSQTPEAFF. The CDR3 coding sequence is TGTGCCAGCTCACCATCCCAGACACCTGAAGCTTTCTTT.

The V gene is TRBV7-2, the J gene TRBJ2-7; D could derive from TRBD1 or TRBD2 (5 bases each). The germline V and J ends were trimmed by 3 bases and 1 base, with 13 bases remaining between them. Germline loops: CDR1 SGHTA, CDR2 FQGNSA. The CDR3 has 15 amino acids. CDR3 DNA: TGTGCCAGCAGCTTGGGGGTCGGGTCGTCCTACGAGCAGTACTTC. Amino acid sequence: CASSLGVGSSYEQYF.

CDR3 region: CASSDPGGEEKLFF. The CDR3 DNA sequence: TGTGCCAGCAGTGACCCGGGCGGGGAGGAAAAACTGTTTTTT. V usage is TRBV6-1 and J usage is TRBJ1-4; no reliable D call. This CDR3 has 14 residues. V was shortened by 3 bases and J by 8 bases, with 13 bases between the two germline ends. Germline values: CDR1 MNHNS, CDR2 SASEGT.

This clone came up a few times. The rearrangement uses TRBV9 and TRBJ2-7; 10 bases are shared with TRBD1. V dropped 4 bases and J dropped 6; count of bases not matched to a gene: 16. The CDR3 runs 17 residues. Germline values: CDR1 SGDLS, CDR2 YYNGEE. CDR3 nucleotides: TGTGCCAGCAGCCCACTTCTAGGACAGGGGGAGATGGGCGAGCAGTACTTC. It is translated as CASSPLLGQGEMGEQYF.

V gene TRBV5-1 combines with J gene TRBJ2-3; the match to TRBD2 covers 11 bases. Germline V lookup: CDR1 SGHRS, CDR2 YFSETQ. CDR3 length: 16 amino acids. Trimming cost V 3 bases and J 4 bases; bases outside gene matches: 7. CDR3 loop: CASSSLLAGVADTQYF. The CDR3 DNA is TGCGCCAGCAGCTCCTTACTAGCGGGAGTGGCAGATACGCAGTATTTT.

V and J are TRBV19 and TRBJ2-1; TRBD1 matches 7 bases. Germline V gives CDR1 LNHDA, CDR2 SQIVND (reference sequence). This CDR3 spans 14 amino acids. The trim removed 11 bases at V and 5 bases at J, leaving 12 bases unmatched. This CDR3 is CASSLGTADNEQFF. The CDR3 region has the DNA TGTGCCTCAAGTTTGGGGACAGCGGACAATGAGCAGTTCTTC.

The chain links TRBV2 to TRBJ1-1, with 9 positions matching TRBD1. Germline CDR1 SNHLY, CDR2 FYNNEI. The CDR3 length is 13 residues. J lost 4 bases, V lost 5 bases, and 2 bases had no gene match. The CDR3, as DNA: TGTGCCAGCAGTCAGGACAGGGGCACTGAAGCTTTCTTT. This encodes CASSQDRGTEAFF.

CDR3 residues: CASSSRTETTDTQYF. CDR3 nucleotides: TGTGCCAGCAGTTCCCGGACGGAGACAACAGATACGCAGTATTTT. The genes are TRBV28 and TRBJ2-3; D gene unclear. Germline lookup yields CDR1 MDHEN and CDR2 SYDVKM. Trimming took off 4 bases at V and 3 bases at J, with 14 bases between the two ends. The CDR3 covers 15 residues.

The chain recombines TRBV10-1 with TRBJ2-7; 12 positions agree with TRBD1. J gave up 2 bases and V 10 bases, and 15 bases lay outside the gene matches. The CDR3 runs to 17 residues. Looked up from germline, CDR1 is WNHNN and CDR2 is SYGVQD (reference sequence). In DNA form, the CDR3 reads TGCGCCACCGGGGACAGGGGGCGAAAACCCCCTACCTACGAGCAGTACTTC. It is translated as CATGDRGRKPPTYEQYF.

V gene TRBV10-3 combines with J gene TRBJ2-7, with unresolved D. Germline CDR1 and CDR2: ENHRY and SYGVKD. V was shortened by 5 bases and J by 3 bases, with 11 bases between the two germline ends. There are 13 residues in the CDR3. The CDR3 region has the DNA TGTGCCATCAGTAGTGGCGGATTCTACGAGCAGTACTTC. Amino acid sequence: CAISSGGFYEQYF.

The chain combines TRBV19 with TRBJ2-7, with D perhaps matching TRBD1 (5 bases). The CDR3 length is 14 residues. The germline V gene encodes CDR1 LNHDA and CDR2 SQIVND (reference sequence). With 4 bases removed from V and 5 bases from J, the gap between germline ends came to 15 bases. The CDR3 is CASSRSGYNDEQYF. The DNA of the CDR3 is TGTGCCAGTAGTAGGTCAGGGTATAACGACGAGCAGTACTTC.

This chain connects TRBV5-8 to TRBJ2-3, with D perhaps being TRBD1 or TRBD2 (5 bases each). The CDR3 is 16 residues long. V lost 3 bases, J lost 2 bases, and 16 bases lay in between. Germline CDR1 SGHTS, CDR2 YDEGEE. CDR3 amino acids: CASSSGWGRVTDTQYF. The CDR3 DNA follows: TGTGCCAGCAGCTCTGGATGGGGACGTGTCACAGATACGCAGTATTTT.

V and J are TRBV11-2 and TRBJ2-1; TRBD2 matches 8 bases. Per the germline V gene, CDR1 is SGHAT and CDR2 is FQNNGV. CDR3 length equals 13 residues. The junction had 8 bases not matched to a gene; V was cut back by 6 bases and J by 10 bases. CDR3 nucleotides: TGTGCCAGCAGTAGGACTAGCCAAGGGGAGCAGTTCTTC. This sequence encodes CASSRTSQGEQFF.

The CDR3 nucleotides are TGTGCCAGCAGCTTAGTAGCGGGAGGAACCTACGAGCAGTACTTC. This encodes CASSLVAGGTYEQYF. The chain joins TRBV7-2 to TRBJ2-7, with TRBD2 identical over 10 bases. Losses at the gene ends were 1 base for V and 2 bases for J; bases not matched to a gene: 2. The germline V gene encodes CDR1 SGHTA and CDR2 FQGNSA. The CDR3 length is 15 residues.

V is TRBV30 and J is TRBJ1-4, with D tentatively TRBD1 (6 bases). V lost 2 bases to trimming and J lost 7 bases, with 20 bases between them. CDR1 is GTSNPN and CDR2 is SVGIG in the germline V gene (reference sequence). The CDR3 spans 16 residues. This CDR3 is CAWSFVTGRKGEKLFF. CDR3 nucleotide sequence: TGTGCCTGGAGTTTCGTAACAGGGAGAAAGGGTGAAAAACTGTTTTTT.

The V call is TRBV2, the J call TRBJ2-7; weak D call: TRBD2 (6 bases). V dropped 7 bases and J dropped 5 bases, with 15 bases sitting between them. CDR3 length equals 13 residues. The germline V gene has CDR1 SNHLY and CDR2 FYNNEI. CDR3: CASTTLAFNEQYF. CDR3 bases: TGTGCCAGCACCACACTAGCATTTAACGAGCAGTACTTC. Supplemented by reference TRBV2 and TRBJ2-7, the full variable domain reads EPEVTQTPSHQVTQMGQEVILRCVPISNHLYFYWYRQILGQKVEFLVSFYNNEISEKSEIFDDQFSVERPDGSNFTLKIRSTKLEDSAMYFCASTTLAFNEQYFGPGTRLTVT.

The chain links TRBV7-9 to TRBJ1-5, with TRBD1 as a possible D gene (5 bases). Trimming pared 0 bases from V and 7 bases from J, leaving 10 bases between. The germline V gene encodes CDR1 SEHNR and CDR2 FQNEAQ (reference sequence). The CDR3 has 14 amino acids. CDR3 in amino acids: CASSLAQGEQPQHF. DNA for the CDR3: TGTGCCAGCAGCTTAGCGCAAGGGGAGCAGCCCCAGCATTTT.

This chain uses TRBV2 with TRBJ2-1; tentatively, D is TRBD1 or TRBD2 (5 bases each). The CDR3 extends over 12 amino acids. CDR1 SNHLY and CDR2 FYNNEI come from the germline V gene. Here the CDR3 reads CATRGSYNEQFF. DNA of the CDR3: TGTGCTACGAGGGGCTCCTACAATGAGCAGTTCTTC.

V is TRBV2 and J is TRBJ2-2; D gene ambiguous. Between the trimmed V and J ends, which lost 5 bases and 0 bases, there was a span of 13 bases. The CDR3 is made up of 16 amino acids. Germline V gives CDR1 SNHLY, CDR2 FYNNEI. CDR3 sequence (DNA): TGTGCCAGCAGTTACAGCAATCCTACGAACACCGGGGAGCTGTTTTTT. This sequence encodes CASSYSNPTNTGELFF.

V is TRBV18 and J is TRBJ2-7; D remains ambiguous. With 4 bases removed from V and 7 bases from J, the gap between germline ends came to 14 bases. Germline CDR1 and CDR2: KGHSH and LQKENI. CDR3 size: 13 residues. CDR3 amino acids: CASSRQDRFEQYF. The CDR3 DNA sequence: TGTGCCAGCTCACGACAAGACCGTTTTGAGCAGTACTTC.

The chain recombines TRBV7-3 with TRBJ2-1; 13 bases map to TRBD2. Trimming took 4 bases from V and 7 from J; bases not matched to a gene: 7. This CDR3 is built from 16 residues. The germline V gene has CDR1 SGHTA and CDR2 FQGTGA. This CDR3 reads CASSYHGLAGENEQFF. For the CDR3, the DNA is TGTGCCAGCAGCTACCACGGACTAGCGGGAGAAAATGAGCAGTTCTTC.